This entry is about one TCR beta chain. The data belong to a study of blood T cell repertoires in COVID-19. TCRdb's table, derived via immunoSEQ multiplex PCR, lists solely in-frame clones and lacks some. Among under 150,000 clones listed, about 85% were seen once. Germline loops: CDR1 MNHEY, CDR2 SVGEGT. The CDR3 has 17 amino acids. V shed 2 bases and J shed 0 bases, with 16 bases lying between them. The gene calls are TRBV6-2 or TRBV6-3 and TRBJ1-1, with D unclear. This TCR was recovered from a man between 40 and 49 years old with acute or convalescent COVID-19. The specimen sequenced was peripheral blood. The CDR3 nucleotides read TGTGCCAGCAGTTACGTTGGGAGAGATCCCCTGAACACTGAAGCTTTCTTT. It yields the protein CASSYVGRDPLNTEAFF.